The clone carrying this TCR beta chain turned up a few times. Its specificity is unknown. TCRdb processed the RT-PCR reads anew with MiXCR; each CDR3 protein has one entry. The data show over 400,000 distinct CDR3 sequences, roughly 11% seen once. The CDR3 loop spans 13 amino acids. Trimming removed 2 bases at V and 2 bases at J, with 7 bases between. Germline values: CDR1 SEHNR, CDR2 FQNEAQ (reference sequence). These data originate in a study of response to subunit inactivated influenza vaccine. Broader study findings: Authors suggested seasonal influenza vaccinations each recruit few new T cells.

Sequencing was performed on PBMCs from blood, taken more than 35 days after vaccination. The rearrangement links TRBV7-9 to TRBJ2-7, with D hard to call. The receptor was isolated from a man in his forties or fifties who received an inactivated influenza vaccine. The CDR3 region is CASSLRHTYEQYF. The CDR3 region has the DNA TGTGCCAGCAGCTTAAGACACACCTACGAGCAGTACTTC.